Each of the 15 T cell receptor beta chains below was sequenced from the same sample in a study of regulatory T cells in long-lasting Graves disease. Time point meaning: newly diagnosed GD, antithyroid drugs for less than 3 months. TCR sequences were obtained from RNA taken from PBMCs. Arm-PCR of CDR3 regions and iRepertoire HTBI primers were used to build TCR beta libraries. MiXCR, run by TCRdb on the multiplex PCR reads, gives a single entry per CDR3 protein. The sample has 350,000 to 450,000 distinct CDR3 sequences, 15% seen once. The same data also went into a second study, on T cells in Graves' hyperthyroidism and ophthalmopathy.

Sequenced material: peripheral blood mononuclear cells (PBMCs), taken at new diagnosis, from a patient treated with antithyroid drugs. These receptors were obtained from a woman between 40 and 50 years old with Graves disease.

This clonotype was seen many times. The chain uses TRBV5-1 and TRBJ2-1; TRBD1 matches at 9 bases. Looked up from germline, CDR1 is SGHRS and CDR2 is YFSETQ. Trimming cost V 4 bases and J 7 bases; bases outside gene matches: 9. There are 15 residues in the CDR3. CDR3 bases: TGCGCCAGCAGCAATGGACAGGGGCTCGGGAATGAGCAGTTCTTC. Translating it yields CASSNGQGLGNEQFF. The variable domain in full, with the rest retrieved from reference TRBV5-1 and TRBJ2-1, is KAGVTQTPRYLIKTRGQQVTLSCSPISGHRSVSWYQQTPGQGLQFLFEYFSETQRNKGNFPGRFSGRQFSNSRSEMNVSTLELGDSALYLCASSNGQGLGNEQFFGPGTRLTVL.

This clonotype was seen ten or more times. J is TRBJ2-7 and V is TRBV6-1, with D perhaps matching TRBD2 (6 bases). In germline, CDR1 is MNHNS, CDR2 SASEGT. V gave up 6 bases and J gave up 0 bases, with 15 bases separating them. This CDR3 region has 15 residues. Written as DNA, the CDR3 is TGTGCCAGCAGACTAGGACACGGGAGCTCCTACGAGCAGTACTTC. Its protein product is CASRLGHGSSYEQYF.

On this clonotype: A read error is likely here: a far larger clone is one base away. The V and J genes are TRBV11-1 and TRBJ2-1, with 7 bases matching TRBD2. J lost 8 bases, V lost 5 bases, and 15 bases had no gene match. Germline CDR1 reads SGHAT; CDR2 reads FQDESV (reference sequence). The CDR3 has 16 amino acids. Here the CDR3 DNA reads TGTGCCAGCAGCCCCGACGGGGGAGGGAATGTCTATGAGCAGTTCTTC. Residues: CASSPDGGGNVYEQFF.

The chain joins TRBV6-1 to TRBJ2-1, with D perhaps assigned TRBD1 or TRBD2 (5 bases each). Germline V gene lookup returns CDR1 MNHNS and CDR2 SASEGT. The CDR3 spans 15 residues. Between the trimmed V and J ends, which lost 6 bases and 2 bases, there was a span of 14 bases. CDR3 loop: CASSLILGPYNEQFF. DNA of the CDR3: TGTGCCAGCAGCTTGATACTGGGACCCTACAATGAGCAGTTCTTC.

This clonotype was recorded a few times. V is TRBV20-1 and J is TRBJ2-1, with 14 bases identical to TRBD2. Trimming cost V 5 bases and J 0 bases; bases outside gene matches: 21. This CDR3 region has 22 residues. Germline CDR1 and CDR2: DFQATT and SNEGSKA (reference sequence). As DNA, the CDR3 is TGCAGTGCTTGGATTGTGAAAGGGACTAGCGGGAGCCTCGCTAGCTCCTACAATGAGCAGTTCTTC. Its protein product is CSAWIVKGTSGSLASSYNEQFF.

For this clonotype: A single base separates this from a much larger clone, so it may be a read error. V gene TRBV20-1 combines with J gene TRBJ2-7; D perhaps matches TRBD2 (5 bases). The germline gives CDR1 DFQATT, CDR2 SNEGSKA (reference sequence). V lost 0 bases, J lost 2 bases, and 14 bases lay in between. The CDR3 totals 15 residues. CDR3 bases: TGCAGTGCTAGAGATCTCAAGGCGACTACCTACGAGCAGTACTTC. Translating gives CSARDLKATTYEQYF.

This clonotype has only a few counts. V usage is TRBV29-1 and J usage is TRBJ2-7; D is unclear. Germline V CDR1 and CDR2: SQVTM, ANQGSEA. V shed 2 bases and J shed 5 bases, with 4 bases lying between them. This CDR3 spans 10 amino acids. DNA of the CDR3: TGCAGCGTTGAAACTGACGAGCAGTACTTC. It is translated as CSVETDEQYF.

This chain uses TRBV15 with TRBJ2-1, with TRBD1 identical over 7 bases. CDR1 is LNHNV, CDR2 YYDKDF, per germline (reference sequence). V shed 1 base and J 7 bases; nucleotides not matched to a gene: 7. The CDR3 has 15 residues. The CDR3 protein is CATSRARDSMNEQFF. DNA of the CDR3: TGTGCCACCAGCAGAGCCCGGGACAGCATGAATGAGCAGTTCTTC.

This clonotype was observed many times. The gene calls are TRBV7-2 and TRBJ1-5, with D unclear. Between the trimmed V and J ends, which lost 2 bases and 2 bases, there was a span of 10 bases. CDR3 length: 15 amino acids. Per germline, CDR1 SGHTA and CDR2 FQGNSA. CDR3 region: CASSLSSTRNQPQHF. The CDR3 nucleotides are TGTGCCAGCAGCTTAAGTTCGACACGCAATCAGCCCCAGCATTTT.

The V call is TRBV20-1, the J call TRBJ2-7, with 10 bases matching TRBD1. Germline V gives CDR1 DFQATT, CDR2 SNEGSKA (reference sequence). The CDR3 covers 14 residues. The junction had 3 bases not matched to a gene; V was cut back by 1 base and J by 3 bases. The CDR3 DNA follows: TGCAGTGCTAGAGCCCGGACAGGGGGCTACGAGCAGTACTTC. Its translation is CSARARTGGYEQYF.

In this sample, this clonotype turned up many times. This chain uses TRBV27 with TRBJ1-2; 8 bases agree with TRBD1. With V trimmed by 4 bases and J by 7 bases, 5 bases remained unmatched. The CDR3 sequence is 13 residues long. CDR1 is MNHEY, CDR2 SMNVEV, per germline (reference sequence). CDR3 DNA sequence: TGTGCCAGCAGTTCGAGACAGGGGATTGGCTACACCTTC. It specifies CASSSRQGIGYTF.

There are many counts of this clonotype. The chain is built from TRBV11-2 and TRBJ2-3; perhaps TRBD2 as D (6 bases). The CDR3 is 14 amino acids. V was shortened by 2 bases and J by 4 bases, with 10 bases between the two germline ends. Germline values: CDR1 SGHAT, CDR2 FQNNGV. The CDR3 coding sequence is TGTGCCAGCAGCTTATCCGGGAGATCAGATACGCAGTATTTT. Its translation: CASSLSGRSDTQYF.

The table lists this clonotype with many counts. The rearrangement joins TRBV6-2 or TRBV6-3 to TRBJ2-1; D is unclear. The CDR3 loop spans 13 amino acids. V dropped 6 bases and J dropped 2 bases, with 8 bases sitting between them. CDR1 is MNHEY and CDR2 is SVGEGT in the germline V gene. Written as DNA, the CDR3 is TGTGCCAGCAGGGGCTACGCCTACAATGAGCAGTTCTTC. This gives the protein CASRGYAYNEQFF.

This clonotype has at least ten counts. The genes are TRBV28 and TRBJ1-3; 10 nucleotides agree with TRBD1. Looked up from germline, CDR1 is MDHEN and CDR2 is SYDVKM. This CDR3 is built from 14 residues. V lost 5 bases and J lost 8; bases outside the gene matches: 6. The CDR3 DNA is TGTGCCAGCAGTCCCGGGACAGGGGTACACACCATATATTTT. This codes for CASSPGTGVHTIYF.

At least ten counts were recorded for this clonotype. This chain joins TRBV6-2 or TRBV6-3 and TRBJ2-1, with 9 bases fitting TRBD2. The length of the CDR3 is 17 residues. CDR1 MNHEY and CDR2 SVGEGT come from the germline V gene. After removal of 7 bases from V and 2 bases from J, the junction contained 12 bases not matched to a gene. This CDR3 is CASTRGFSGSPYNEQFF. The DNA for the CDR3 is TGTGCCAGCACGAGAGGCTTTAGCGGGAGCCCCTACAATGAGCAGTTCTTC.